These 3 T cell receptor beta chains share one sample of origin, sequenced in a study of T cells after yellow fever vaccination. TCRdb independently ran MiXCR on the 5' RACE reads; one entry per CDR3 protein. The repertoire has under 600,000 distinct CDR3 sequences, about 14% of them found once; the top ten carry over 11%. The sequenced sample was PBMCs, obtained on the day of the yellow fever booster vaccination. These receptors originate from a man aged 25-40 years who received the YFV17D yellow fever vaccine.

This clonotype appeared a few times. The chain couples TRBV5-4 to TRBJ2-5; 14 nucleotides match TRBD2. Germline-derived CDR1 and CDR2 are SGHNT and YYREEE (reference sequence). Unmatched junction bases numbered 1, after V lost 5 bases and J lost 1 base. The CDR3 consists of 15 residues. The CDR3 DNA sequence: TGTGCCAGCAGGACTAGCGGGAGGGTCCAAGAGACCCAGTACTTC. This sequence encodes CASRTSGRVQETQYF.

V and J are TRBV5-1 and TRBJ2-2; D is perhaps TRBD1 (6 bases). The CDR3 consists of 15 residues. Germline V gene lookup returns CDR1 SGHRS and CDR2 YFSETQ. Trimming cost V 5 bases and J 0 bases, with 11 bases left between them. DNA for the CDR3: TGCGCCAGCAGATATCGGGACACGAACACCGGGGAGCTGTTTTTT. Encoded protein: CASRYRDTNTGELFF.

Comment on this clonotype: Being one base from a much bigger clone, this may be a read error. CDR3 bases: TGCAGTGCTAGAGATCCAGCCGGGCTGTTGGGTGGCTACACCTTC. Its protein product is CSARDPAGLLGGYTF. The V call is TRBV20-1, the J call TRBJ1-2; the D is unclear. Per germline, CDR1 DFQATT and CDR2 SNEGSKA (reference sequence). V lost 0 bases, J lost 7 bases, and 18 bases lay in between. CDR3 length: 15 residues.